The clone carrying this T cell receptor (beta chain) showed up just once. Its antigen is not known. The entry originates in a study of T cells in lung cancer brain metastases. As for the study in general: Most patients, about 90% of the 20, got no therapy between primary and metastasis resection. Study-level findings and limits: Effects of preoperative corticosteroids on T cell infiltration in brain metastases could not be controlled. The complete infiltrating T cell repertoire may not have been retrieved from FFPE.

Roughly five deparaffinized, unstained about 11 um sections supplied tumor areas macrodissected using marked H&E slides as a guide. Trimming pared 2 bases from V and 3 bases from J, leaving 7 bases between. CDR1 is ENHRY, CDR2 SYGVKD, per germline. The CDR3 contains 13 residues. Some clones are missing from TCRdb's copy, which holds only in-frame ones; the method was immunoSEQ multiplex PCR. The sample includes under 2,500 clones, 85% to 95% of them seen just once. The clonotype comes from a woman aged 25 to 39 with non-small cell lung cancer. The sequenced material came from tumor tissue from the primary lung tumor. This chain uses TRBV10-3 with TRBJ1-1, with D perhaps matching TRBD1 (6 bases). This CDR3 reads CAISEPGDTEAFF. Here the CDR3 DNA reads TGTGCCATCAGTGAGCCAGGGGACACTGAAGCTTTCTTT.